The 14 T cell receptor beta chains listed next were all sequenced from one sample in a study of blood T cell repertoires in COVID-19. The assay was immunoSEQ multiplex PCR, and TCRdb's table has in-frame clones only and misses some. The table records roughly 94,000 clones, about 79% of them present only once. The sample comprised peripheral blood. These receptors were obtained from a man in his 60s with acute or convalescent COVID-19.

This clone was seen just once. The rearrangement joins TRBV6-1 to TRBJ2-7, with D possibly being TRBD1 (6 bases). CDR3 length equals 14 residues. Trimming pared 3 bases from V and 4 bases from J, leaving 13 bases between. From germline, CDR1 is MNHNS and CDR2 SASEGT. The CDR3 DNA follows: TGTGCCAGCAGTGAGGGACAAGTCCCTTACGAGCAGTACGTC. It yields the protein CASSEGQVPYEQYV.

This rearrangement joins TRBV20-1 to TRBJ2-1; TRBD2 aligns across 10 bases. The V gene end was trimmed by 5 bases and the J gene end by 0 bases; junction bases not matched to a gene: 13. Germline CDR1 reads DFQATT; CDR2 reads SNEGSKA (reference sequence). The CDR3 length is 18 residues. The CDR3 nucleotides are TGCAGTGCTGGTGCGGCGAGCGGGGGGGGTAGCTCCTACAATGAGCAGTTCTTC. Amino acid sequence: CSAGAASGGGSSYNEQFF.

The CDR3 DNA follows: TGTGCCAGAAGCCGCCGGGACAGGGCTAATGAAAAACTGTTTTTT. Protein: CARSRRDRANEKLFF. The J gene is TRBJ1-4, the V gene TRBV5-3; TRBD1 matches at 9 bases. TRBV5-3 is annotated as an ORF whose role is uncertain. The trim removed 4 bases at V and 3 bases at J, leaving 4 bases unmatched. The CDR3 has 15 amino acids.

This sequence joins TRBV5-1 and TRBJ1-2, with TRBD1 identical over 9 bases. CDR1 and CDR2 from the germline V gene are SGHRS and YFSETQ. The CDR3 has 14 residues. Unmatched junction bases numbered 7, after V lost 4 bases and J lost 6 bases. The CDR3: CASSTDRGRDGYTF. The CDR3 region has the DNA TGCGCCAGCAGCACCGACAGGGGGAGAGATGGCTACACCTTC. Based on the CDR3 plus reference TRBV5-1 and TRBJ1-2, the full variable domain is KAGVTQTPRYLIKTRGQQVTLSCSPISGHRSVSWYQQTPGQGLQFLFEYFSETQRNKGNFPGRFSGRQFSNSRSEMNVSTLELGDSALYLCASSTDRGRDGYTFGSGTRLTVV.

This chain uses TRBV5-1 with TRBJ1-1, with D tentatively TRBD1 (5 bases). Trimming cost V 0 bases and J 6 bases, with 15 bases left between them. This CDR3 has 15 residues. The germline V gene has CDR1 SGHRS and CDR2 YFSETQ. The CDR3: CASSLVAGLGSEAFF. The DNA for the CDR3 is TGCGCCAGCAGCTTGGTGGCAGGGCTAGGGTCTGAAGCTTTCTTT.

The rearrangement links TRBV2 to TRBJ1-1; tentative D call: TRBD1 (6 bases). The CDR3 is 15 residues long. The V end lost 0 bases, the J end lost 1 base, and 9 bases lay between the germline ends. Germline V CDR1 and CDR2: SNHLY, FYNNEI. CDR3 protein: CASSEAQGGNTEAFF. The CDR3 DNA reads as TGTGCCAGCAGTGAAGCGCAAGGGGGGAACACTGAAGCTTTCTTT.

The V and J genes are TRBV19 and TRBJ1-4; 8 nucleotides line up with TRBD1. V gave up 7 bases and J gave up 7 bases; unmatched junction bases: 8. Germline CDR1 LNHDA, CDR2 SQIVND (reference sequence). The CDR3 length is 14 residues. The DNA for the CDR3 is TGTGCCAGTAAAACCGGGACAGGTCGTGAAAAACTGTTTTTT. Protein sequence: CASKTGTGREKLFF.

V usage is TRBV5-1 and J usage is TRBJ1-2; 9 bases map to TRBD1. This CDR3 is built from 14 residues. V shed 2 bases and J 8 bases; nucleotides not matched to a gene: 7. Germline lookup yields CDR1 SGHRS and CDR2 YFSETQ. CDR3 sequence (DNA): TGCGCCAGCAGCTTACCCGGGACAGGGCAGGGCTACACCTTC. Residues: CASSLPGTGQGYTF.

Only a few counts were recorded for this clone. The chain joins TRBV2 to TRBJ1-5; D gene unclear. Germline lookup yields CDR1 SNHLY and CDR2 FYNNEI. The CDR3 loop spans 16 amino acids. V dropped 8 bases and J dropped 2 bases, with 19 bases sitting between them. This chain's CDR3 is CASGGQAVVGNQPQHF. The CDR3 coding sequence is TGTGCCAGCGGAGGCCAGGCCGTTGTCGGCAATCAGCCCCAGCATTTT. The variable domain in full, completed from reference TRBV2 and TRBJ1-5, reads EPEVTQTPSHQVTQMGQEVILRCVPISNHLYFYWYRQILGQKVEFLVSFYNNEISEKSEIFDDQFSVERPDGSNFTLKIRSTKLEDSAMYFCASGGQAVVGNQPQHFGDGTRLSIL.

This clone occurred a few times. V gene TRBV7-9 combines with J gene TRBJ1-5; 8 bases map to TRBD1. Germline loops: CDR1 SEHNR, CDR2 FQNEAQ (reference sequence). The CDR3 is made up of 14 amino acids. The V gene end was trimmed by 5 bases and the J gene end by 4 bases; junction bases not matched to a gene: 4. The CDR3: CASSGQGTNQPQHF. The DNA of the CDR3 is TGTGCCAGCAGCGGACAGGGTACGAATCAGCCCCAGCATTTT.

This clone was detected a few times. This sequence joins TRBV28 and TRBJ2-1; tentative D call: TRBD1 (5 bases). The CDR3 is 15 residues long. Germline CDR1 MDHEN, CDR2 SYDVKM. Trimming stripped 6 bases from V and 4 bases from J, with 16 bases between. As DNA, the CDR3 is TGTGCCAGCAGACTAAACAGGCTACCATACAATGAGCAGTTCTTC. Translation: CASRLNRLPYNEQFF.

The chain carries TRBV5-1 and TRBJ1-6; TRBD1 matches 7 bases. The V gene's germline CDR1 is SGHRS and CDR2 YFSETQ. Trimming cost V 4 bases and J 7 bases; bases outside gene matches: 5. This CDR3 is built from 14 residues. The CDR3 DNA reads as TGCGCCAGCAGCCTGGACAGGCTCAATTCACCCCTCCACTTT. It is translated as CASSLDRLNSPLHF.

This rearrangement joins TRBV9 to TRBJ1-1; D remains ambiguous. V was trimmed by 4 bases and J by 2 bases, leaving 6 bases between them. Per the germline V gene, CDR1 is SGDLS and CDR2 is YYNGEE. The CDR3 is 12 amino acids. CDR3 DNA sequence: TGTGCCAGCAGCCGCGTAAACACTGAAGCTTTCTTT. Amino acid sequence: CASSRVNTEAFF.

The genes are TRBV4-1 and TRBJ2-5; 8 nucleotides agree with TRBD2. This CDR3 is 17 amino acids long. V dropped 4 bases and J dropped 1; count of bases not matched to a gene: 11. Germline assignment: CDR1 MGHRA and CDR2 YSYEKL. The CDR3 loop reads CASSRAGGALSQETQYF. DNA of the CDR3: TGCGCCAGCAGCCGGGCGGGGGGAGCTCTATCCCAAGAGACCCAGTACTTC.